One and the same sample provided the 19 T cell receptor beta chains below, sequenced in a study of tissue T cells after allogeneic stem cell transplantation. Clones were read by immunoSEQ multiplex PCR, and TCRdb kept only the in-frame ones, dropping some. Of 20,000 to 25,000 clones in the sample, over 55% were seen once. The sequenced sample was spleen. The source is a female BALB/c mouse in good health. The strain is characterized by the MHC haplotype H2-d.

About this clone itself: All gene names here are mouse names. The read terminates 1 residue ahead of where the CDR3 ends, so the germline J gene completes it. The rearrangement links TRBV5 to TRBJ2-3; TRBD2 aligns across 8 bases. V trimming: 1 base; J trimming: 2 bases; junction bases outside the gene matches: 2. Looked up from germline, CDR1 is LGHNA and CDR2 is YNLKQL (reference sequence). This CDR3 has 15 amino acids. The DNA read from the CDR3 is TGTGCCAGCAGCCAAGGCTGGGGGGATGCAGAAACGCTGTAT. Protein: CASSQGWGDAETLY. The entire CDR3 protein is CASSQGWGDAETLYF.

Concerning this clone: Gene names and germline refer to mouse. CDR3 bases read: TGTGCCAGCGGGGGCGCCGGGCAGCTCTAC. Translating it yields CASGGAGQLY. The entire CDR3 protein reads CASGGAGQLYF. This chain uses TRBV13-2 with TRBJ2-2; D ambiguous. The read terminates 1 residue before the CDR3 end, so the remaining end is supplied by the germline J gene. Per the germline V gene, CDR1 is NNHNN and CDR2 is SYGAGS (reference sequence). Trimming took off 5 bases at V and 6 bases at J, with 5 bases between the two ends. The CDR3 loop spans 11 amino acids.

Details on this clone: The genes are named according to mouse. The sequenced fragment ends 1 residue before the CDR3 boundary, so the rest is inferred from the germline J gene. The chain uses TRBV29 and TRBJ1-1; D call uncertain. Trimming stripped 7 bases from V and 0 bases from J, with 12 bases between. Germline CDR1 MSHET, CDR2 SYDVDS. This CDR3 is built from 14 residues. This CDR3 is CASTPSIANTEVFF. CDR3 bases read: TGTGCTAGCACCCCATCCATTGCAAACACAGAAGTCTTC.

Note on this clone: All gene names here are mouse names. The CDR3 goes on 1 residue after the read ends, and that part is filled in from the germline J gene. The chain is built from TRBV19 and TRBJ2-1; possibly TRBD2 for D (6 bases). The CDR3 totals 15 residues. The germline V and J ends were trimmed by 5 bases and 7 bases, with 19 bases remaining between them. CDR1 and CDR2 (germline): FNHDT, SITEND (reference sequence). The CDR3 bases that were read are TGTGCCAGCAGGCTCCGGGACTCTCTCTTCGCTGAGCAGTTC. Amino acids: CASRLRDSLFAEQF. The whole CDR3 region reads CASRLRDSLFAEQFF.

A remark on this clone: Genes and germline are mouse. Sequencing ends 1 residue short of the CDR3 end; the germline J gene provides the rest. The chain couples TRBV13-1 to TRBJ2-4; 8 bases align to TRBD2. This CDR3 region has 16 residues. Trimming took 0 bases from V and 5 from J; bases not matched to a gene: 8. Germline CDR1 is NSHNY and CDR2 is SYGAGN. The sequenced part of the CDR3 DNA is TGTGCCAGCAGTGATGTGGGGGACTGGTCTTTAAACACCTTGTAC. This translates into CASSDVGDWSLNTLY. The whole CDR3 sequence is CASSDVGDWSLNTLYF.

Of note for this clone: Gene labels here are mouse ones. The read finishes 1 residue shy of the CDR3 end, and the germline J gene is used to complete it. The gene calls are TRBV13-2 and TRBJ1-2; D gene ambiguous. This CDR3 contains 13 residues. V lost 0 bases to trimming and J lost 2 bases, with 5 bases between them. The germline V gene has CDR1 NNHNN and CDR2 SYGAGS (reference sequence). The part of the CDR3 DNA that was read is TGTGCCAGCGGTGATGCAAACAACTCCGACTACACC. Amino acid sequence: CASGDANNSDYT. In full, the CDR3 reads CASGDANNSDYTF.

A word on this clone: Each gene name is a mouse one. The read ends 1 residue early relative to the CDR3; the germline J gene fills the gap. This chain uses TRBV15 with TRBJ2-5; no reliable D call. The CDR3 covers 15 residues. CDR1 and CDR2 from the germline V gene are SGHND and FRSKSL. The V gene lost 1 base and the J gene lost 5 bases, with 13 bases spanning the gap. The part of the CDR3 DNA that was read is TGTGCCAGCAGTTTAGGGGGAACGGAGGGAGACACCCAGTAC. It is translated as CASSLGGTEGDTQY. The complete CDR3 protein is CASSLGGTEGDTQYF.

Concerning this clone itself: These gene names are mouse names. The read stops 1 residue short of the end of the CDR3; the missing end is completed from the germline J gene. The V and J genes are TRBV31 and TRBJ1-3; 7 bases are shared with TRBD1. This CDR3 spans 15 amino acids. Germline CDR1 GKSSPN, CDR2 SITVG. The V segment lost 1 base and the J segment 0 bases; nucleotides outside the gene matches: 3. CDR3 DNA (partial): TGTGCCTGGAGTCCGACAGGGAATTCTGGAAATACGCTCTAT. It encodes CAWSPTGNSGNTLY. The whole CDR3 sequence is CAWSPTGNSGNTLYF.

This clone was observed a single time. Each gene name is a mouse one. The CDR3 end is not reached by the read, which stops 1 residue before it; the germline J gene fills it in. The chain links TRBV13-2 to TRBJ2-5; D remains unclear. This CDR3 has 14 residues. Germline lookup yields CDR1 NNHNN and CDR2 SYGAGS (reference sequence). V lost 0 bases and J lost 6, with 11 bases in between. The sequenced CDR3 bases are TGTGCCAGCGGTGATGAACAGAAGAGGGACACCCAGTAC. It encodes CASGDEQKRDTQY. The entire CDR3 sequence reads CASGDEQKRDTQYF.

As for this clone: Gene names follow the mouse nomenclature. Sequencing ends 1 residue short of the CDR3 end; the germline J gene provides the rest. This chain joins TRBV14 and TRBJ2-5; D may be TRBD1 (6 bases). CDR1 SGHDT and CDR2 FRDEAV come from the germline V gene. Trimming shortened V by 2 bases and J by 6 bases, and 7 bases separated the two germline ends. This CDR3 has 12 amino acids. Here the CDR3 reads CASSLRGDTQYF. Incomplete CDR3 DNA: TGTGCCAGCAGTTTGAGGGGGGACACCCAGTAC.

Concerning this clone itself: Gene names and germline match the mouse. The read terminates 1 residue ahead of where the CDR3 ends, so the germline J gene completes it. The V call is TRBV5, the J call TRBJ2-5; 7 nucleotides align to TRBD1. The V gene's germline CDR1 is LGHNA and CDR2 YNLKQL (reference sequence). CDR3 length: 16 residues. Germline trimming cut 0 bases from V and 4 bases from J; bases unmatched to any gene: 7. CDR3 protein: CASSQDKAGGEDTQYF. The CDR3 DNA, read in part, is TGTGCCAGCAGCCAAGATAAGGCAGGGGGAGAAGACACCCAGTAC.

A note on this clone: The germline and genes are mouse ones. The read terminates 1 residue ahead of where the CDR3 ends, so the germline J gene completes it. The chain has TRBV31 and TRBJ1-3; no definite D call. Looked up from germline, CDR1 is GKSSPN and CDR2 is SITVG. The ends were cut back, 0 bases at V and 0 bases at J, with 6 bases in the middle. This CDR3 is built from 14 residues. The CDR3 loop reads CAWSLDDSGNTLYF. Incomplete CDR3 DNA: TGTGCCTGGAGTCTAGATGATTCTGGAAATACGCTCTAT.

Regarding this clone: Germline and genes: mouse. CDR3 sequence reads: CASGDGVGPNERLFF. The CDR3 bases that were read are TGTGCCAGCGGTGATGGGGTGGGTCCCAACGAAAGATTATTT. V is TRBV13-2 and J is TRBJ1-4; D unresolved. The read falls 1 residue short of the CDR3 end, and the missing part is taken from the germline J gene. With 0 bases removed from V and 3 bases from J, the gap between germline ends came to 9 bases. The CDR3 length is 15 residues. The germline V gene has CDR1 NNHNN and CDR2 SYGAGS (reference sequence).

Concerning this clone: Genes and germline are mouse. CDR3 bases read: TGTGGTGCTAGAGGGACAGGGCCCGAAAGATTATTT. Translation: CGARGTGPERLF. The entire CDR3 reads CGARGTGPERLFF. V gene TRBV20 combines with J gene TRBJ1-4, with 9 bases lining up with TRBD1. The sequence runs out 1 residue before the end of the CDR3; the remainder is reconstructed from the germline J gene. With 3 bases clipped from V and 7 bases from J, the junction kept 3 bases outside the gene matches. This CDR3 has 13 amino acids. Germline values: CDR1 GFQATS, CDR2 STVNSAI.

Concerning this clone: Gene names denote mouse genes. The CDR3 end falls 1 residue outside the read, so it is completed with the germline J gene. This rearrangement joins TRBV13-1 to TRBJ2-2, with 8 bases fitting TRBD2. CDR1 and CDR2 (germline): NSHNY, SYGAGN. V trimming: 3 bases; J trimming: 1 base; junction bases outside the gene matches: 2. The CDR3 runs 15 residues. The CDR3 bases that were read are TGTGCCAGCAGTGGGGGGACTGGAAACACCGGGCAGCTCTAC. It specifies CASSGGTGNTGQLY. The complete CDR3 protein is CASSGGTGNTGQLYF.

About this clone itself: Gene labels here are mouse ones. From the germline J gene comes the end of the CDR3, since the read stops 1 residue before it. The genes are TRBV19 and TRBJ1-2; 7 bases map to TRBD1. V lost 2 bases and J lost 2; bases outside the gene matches: 3. The CDR3 consists of 14 residues. Per the germline V gene, CDR1 is FNHDT and CDR2 is SITEND (reference sequence). The sequenced CDR3 bases are TGTGCCAGCAGTATGGAGGGGGCGAACTCCGACTACACC. This encodes CASSMEGANSDYT. The full CDR3 sequence reads CASSMEGANSDYTF.

A remark on this clone: Gene names and germline match the mouse. The missing CDR3 end, 1 residue past where the read stops, is filled in from the germline J gene. This chain connects TRBV29 to TRBJ2-3; D is uncertain. The germline V gene encodes CDR1 MSHET and CDR2 SYDVDS. V was clipped by 6 bases and J by 4 bases, with 5 bases between them. This CDR3 is 11 amino acids long. CDR3 DNA, as far as it was read: TGTGCTAGCAGAGAGTCAGAAACGCTGTAT. Encoded protein: CASRESETLY. The whole CDR3 protein is CASRESETLYF. The whole variable domain, filled in from reference TRBV29 and TRBJ2-3, reads DMKVTQMPRYLIKRMGENVLLECGQDMSHETMYWYRQDPGLGLQLIYISYDVDSNSEGDIPKGYRVSRKKREHFSLILDSAKTNQTSVYFCASRESETLYFGSGTRLTVL.

Details on this clone: Genes and germline are mouse. The read terminates 1 residue before the CDR3 end, so the remaining end is supplied by the germline J gene. This chain joins TRBV19 and TRBJ2-3; 9 positions match TRBD1. The CDR3 totals 15 residues. Germline V gene lookup returns CDR1 FNHDT and CDR2 SITEND (reference sequence). J gave up 4 bases and V 0 bases, and 3 bases lay outside the gene matches. The CDR3 sequence: CASSIGGTGTETLYF. Incomplete CDR3 DNA: TGTGCCAGCAGTATAGGGGGGACAGGGACAGAAACGCTGTAT.

Of note for this clone: Here the gene names and germline are mouse. The DNA ends 1 residue before the CDR3 does, and the rest of the CDR3 is filled in from the germline J gene. J is TRBJ2-2 and V is TRBV29; D gene ambiguous. CDR1 and CDR2 (germline): MSHET, SYDVDS. CDR3 length: 14 amino acids. V was trimmed by 6 bases and J by 0 bases, leaving 8 bases between them. The CDR3 sequence is CASRNSANTGQLYF. Incomplete CDR3 DNA: TGTGCTAGCAGGAACAGTGCAAACACCGGGCAGCTCTAC.